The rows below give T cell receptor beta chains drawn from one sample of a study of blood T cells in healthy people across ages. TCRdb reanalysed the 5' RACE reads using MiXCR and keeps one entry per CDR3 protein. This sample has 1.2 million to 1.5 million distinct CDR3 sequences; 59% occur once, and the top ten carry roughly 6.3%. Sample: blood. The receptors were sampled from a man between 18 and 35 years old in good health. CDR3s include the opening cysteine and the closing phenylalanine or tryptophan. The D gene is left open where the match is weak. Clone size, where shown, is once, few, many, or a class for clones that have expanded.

CDR3 DNA: TGTGCTAGCGGGGATATGACTAGCGCTTTTGAGACCCAGTACTTC
CDR3 protein: CASGDMTSAFETQYF
J gene: TRBJ2-5
clone size: NA
D gene: TRBD2
V gene: TRBV7-7

CDR3 DNA: TGTGCCAGCACAGGGACTGGAAACACCATATATTTT
CDR3 protein: CASTGTGNTIYF
J gene: TRBJ1-3
clone size: NA
D gene: NA
V gene: TRBV12-3/TRBV12-4

CDR3 DNA: TGCGCCAGCAGCAACAACAGGGATCCTGAAGCTTTCTTT
CDR3 protein: CASSNNRDPEAFF
J gene: TRBJ1-1
clone size: NA
D gene: NA
V gene: TRBV5-1

CDR3 DNA: TGTGCCAGCAGCGAGCACAGGGGGCCTAGCTATGGCTACACCTTC
CDR3 protein: CASSEHRGPSYGYTF
J gene: TRBJ1-2
clone size: NA
D gene: TRBD1
V gene: TRBV9

CDR3 DNA: TGTGCCAGCTCCCTCGATGGAACTAACAATGAGCAGTTCTTC
CDR3 protein: CASSLDGTNNEQFF
J gene: TRBJ2-1
clone size: NA
D gene: NA
V gene: TRBV7-2

CDR3 DNA: TGTGCCAGCGCCCGGGACAGGTCAACAGATACGCAGTATTTT
CDR3 protein: CASARDRSTDTQYF
J gene: TRBJ2-3
clone size: NA
D gene: TRBD1
V gene: TRBV28

CDR3 DNA: TGTGCCAGCTCACCGACACGGATCTACGAGCAGTACTTC
CDR3 protein: CASSPTRIYEQYF
J gene: TRBJ2-7
clone size: NA
D gene: NA
V gene: TRBV18

CDR3 DNA: TGTGCCAGCAGTGAAGTCAGATCATCCCACGAGCAGTACTTC
CDR3 protein: CASSEVRSSHEQYF
J gene: TRBJ2-7
clone size: few
D gene: NA
V gene: TRBV25-1

CDR3 DNA: TGTGCCAGCAGTCAGCTCTCTGCAGGGAGGCACGAGCAGTACTTC
CDR3 protein: CASSQLSAGRHEQYF
J gene: TRBJ2-7
clone size: NA
D gene: NA
V gene: TRBV6-5

CDR3 DNA: TGTGCCAGCAGCCCCGACTGGGTGTCCTACGAGCAGTACTTC
CDR3 protein: CASSPDWVSYEQYF
J gene: TRBJ2-7
clone size: NA
D gene: NA
V gene: TRBV3-1

CDR3 DNA: TGCAGTGCTGCAGACCCCCGTTCTGGGAATGAGCAGTTCTTC
CDR3 protein: CSAADPRSGNEQFF
J gene: TRBJ2-1
clone size: few
D gene: NA
V gene: TRBV20-1

CDR3 DNA: TGCAGCGTTGATTGGCAGTACAATGAGCAGTTCTTC
CDR3 protein: CSVDWQYNEQFF
J gene: TRBJ2-1
clone size: NA
D gene: NA
V gene: TRBV29-1

CDR3 DNA: TGTGCCAGCAGCCAAGATCCAAAATGGGGGTTAATGAACACTGAAGCTTTCTTT
CDR3 protein: CASSQDPKWGLMNTEAFF
J gene: TRBJ1-1
clone size: NA
D gene: NA
V gene: TRBV14

CDR3 DNA: TGTGCCAGCAGCCCCTTACAGGGTAATAACTACGAGCAGTACTTC
CDR3 protein: CASSPLQGNNYEQYF
J gene: TRBJ2-7
clone size: NA
D gene: NA
V gene: TRBV3-1

CDR3 DNA: TGTGCCAGCAGTGAATTAACAGGTAGCTGGGGCTACACCTTC
CDR3 protein: CASSELTGSWGYTF
J gene: TRBJ1-2
clone size: NA
D gene: NA
V gene: TRBV25-1

CDR3 DNA: TGCGCCAGCAGCCGGGACAGAAAGGGTGAAAAACTGTTTTTT
CDR3 protein: CASSRDRKGEKLFF
J gene: TRBJ1-4
clone size: NA
D gene: TRBD1
V gene: TRBV5-1

CDR3 DNA: TGTGCCATCAGGGGGGCGAGCAGGGACAATGAGCAGTACTTC
CDR3 protein: CAIRGASRDNEQYF
J gene: TRBJ2-7
clone size: NA
D gene: NA
V gene: TRBV10-3

CDR3 DNA: TGCGCCAGCAGCTTGCCCGGGTCGGGAGATTCACCCCTCCACTTT
CDR3 protein: CASSLPGSGDSPLHF
J gene: TRBJ1-6
clone size: NA
D gene: NA
V gene: TRBV5-1

CDR3 DNA: TGTGCCAGCAGCCCGCCGTGGGGGCTTGAGCAGTTCTTC
CDR3 protein: CASSPPWGLEQFF
J gene: TRBJ2-1
clone size: NA
D gene: NA
V gene: TRBV7-9

CDR3 DNA: TGCGCCAGCAGCTTGGTTCCAGCGGGGAACTACGAGCAGTACTTC
CDR3 protein: CASSLVPAGNYEQYF
J gene: TRBJ2-7
clone size: NA
D gene: TRBD2
V gene: TRBV5-1

CDR3 DNA: TGTGCCAGCAGTCAGGGGGGGGCCCTCTATAATTCACCCCTCCACTTT
CDR3 protein: CASSQGGALYNSPLHF
J gene: TRBJ1-6
clone size: NA
D gene: TRBD1
V gene: TRBV7-2

CDR3 DNA: TGTGCCAGCAGTAGGGGTCAATACACCGGGGAGCTGTTTTTT
CDR3 protein: CASSRGQYTGELFF
J gene: TRBJ2-2
clone size: NA
D gene: NA
V gene: TRBV3-1

CDR3 DNA: TGTGCCAGCACCGGGACAGGGGGCGGTGAGCAGTTCTTC
CDR3 protein: CASTGTGGGEQFF
J gene: TRBJ2-1
clone size: NA
D gene: TRBD1
V gene: TRBV7-8

CDR3 DNA: TGTGCCAGCCGGTACTTAACAGGACAGCGGCGCCACGAGCAGTACTTC
CDR3 protein: CASRYLTGQRRHEQYF
J gene: TRBJ2-7
clone size: NA
D gene: NA
V gene: TRBV28

CDR3 DNA: TGCAGTGCTATCCCCCATCCAGGACAGTTTTACGAGCAGTACTTC
CDR3 protein: CSAIPHPGQFYEQYF
J gene: TRBJ2-7
clone size: NA
D gene: NA
V gene: TRBV20-1

CDR3 DNA: TGCAGTGCTAGAGAACGGGGACTAGTATACGAGCAGTACTTC
CDR3 protein: CSARERGLVYEQYF
J gene: TRBJ2-7
clone size: NA
D gene: TRBD2
V gene: TRBV20-1

CDR3 DNA: TGTGCCAGCAGTGACGGGACAGGGTTTTCCTACGGGCAGTACTTC
CDR3 protein: CASSDGTGFSYGQYF
J gene: TRBJ2-7
clone size: NA
D gene: TRBD1
V gene: TRBV25-1

CDR3 DNA: TGTGCCAGCAGTTACTCGAGGGGCGACGAGACCCAGTACTTC
CDR3 protein: CASSYSRGDETQYF
J gene: TRBJ2-5
clone size: NA
D gene: NA
V gene: TRBV6-5

CDR3 DNA: TGCAGCGTTCTAGCGCCGTACAATGAGCAGTTCTTC
CDR3 protein: CSVLAPYNEQFF
J gene: TRBJ2-1
clone size: NA
D gene: NA
V gene: TRBV29-1

CDR3 DNA: TGTGCCAGCAGTTACTCGAAGGAGGTGAATTCACCCCTCCACTTT
CDR3 protein: CASSYSKEVNSPLHF
J gene: TRBJ1-6
clone size: NA
D gene: NA
V gene: TRBV6-6

CDR3 DNA: TGTGCCAGCAGTGAACTAGCGGGAGACCCGGATACGCAGTATTTT
CDR3 protein: CASSELAGDPDTQYF
J gene: TRBJ2-3
clone size: NA
D gene: TRBD2
V gene: TRBV6-4

CDR3 DNA: TGCGCCAGCAGCTTGTCGGAGACAGGGGCCCTCAGGGAGCAGTTCTTC
CDR3 protein: CASSLSETGALREQFF
J gene: TRBJ2-1
clone size: NA
D gene: TRBD1
V gene: TRBV5-1

CDR3 DNA: TGCAGTGCTCTAGCGGGGACCCTACTTGTTGAGACCCAGTACTTC
CDR3 protein: CSALAGTLLVETQYF
J gene: TRBJ2-5
clone size: once
D gene: TRBD2
V gene: TRBV20-1

CDR3 DNA: NA
CDR3 protein: CASSSTSGRYYNEQFF
J gene: TRBJ2-1
clone size: NA
D gene: NA
V gene: TRBV7-9

CDR3 DNA: TGTGCCAGCAAAAAGCGGGAGGTCGCAAATGAGCAGTTCTTC
CDR3 protein: CASKKREVANEQFF
J gene: TRBJ2-1
clone size: few
D gene: TRBD2
V gene: TRBV27

CDR3 DNA: TGTGCCAGCAGTAGCCAACAGGAACTCGGTTGGGATGAGCAGTTCTTC
CDR3 protein: CASSSQQELGWDEQFF
J gene: TRBJ2-1
clone size: NA
D gene: NA
V gene: TRBV6-2/TRBV6-3

CDR3 DNA: TGTGCCACCATTAAAGGACTAGCGGTTTTAGAGACCCAGTACTTC
CDR3 protein: CATIKGLAVLETQYF
J gene: TRBJ2-5
clone size: once
D gene: TRBD2
V gene: TRBV24-1

CDR3 DNA: TGTGCCGGCAGTCCAGGGACAGGGGAGCACGAGAAGTACTTC
CDR3 protein: CAGSPGTGEHEKYF
J gene: TRBJ2-5
clone size: NA
D gene: TRBD1
V gene: TRBV12-3/TRBV12-4

CDR3 DNA: TGTGCCAGCAGCCCATCGGGACACTCCTACGAGCAGTACTTC
CDR3 protein: CASSPSGHSYEQYF
J gene: TRBJ2-7
clone size: once
D gene: NA
V gene: TRBV3-1

CDR3 DNA: TGTGCCAGCAGTGCGGACAGGGGGTCGCCCTACGAGCAGTACTTC
CDR3 protein: CASSADRGSPYEQYF
J gene: TRBJ2-7
clone size: NA
D gene: TRBD1
V gene: TRBV27